This is a list of T cell receptor beta chains from one sample in a study of blood T cell repertoires in COVID-19. Repertoires were generated with immunoSEQ multiplex PCR, while TCRdb's copy carries only in-frame clones and drops some. This table has 200,000 to 300,000 clones, around 90% appearing once. Sequencing used peripheral blood. The receptors shown here come from a human donor in a cohort sampled during active COVID-19. The CDR3 runs from the conserved cysteine through the conserved F or W. A D gene is named only where the DNA matches it firmly. Rows may omit the clone size; those that give it use once, few, many or a size class.

J gene	V gene	clone size	D gene	CDR3 protein	CDR3 DNA
TRBJ2-7	TRBV13	NA	NA	CASSLDRAYEQYF	TGTGCCAGCAGCTTAGACAGGGCCTACGAGCAGTACTTC
TRBJ2-7	TRBV19	NA	NA	CASSPQGGGSYEQYF	TGTGCCAGTAGTCCACAGGGGGGGGGATCCTACGAGCAGTACTTC
TRBJ2-5	TRBV5-1	NA	NA	CASSLSGETQYF	TGCGCCAGCAGCTTGAGCGGCGAGACCCAGTACTTC
TRBJ1-5	TRBV5-8	NA	NA	CASSFYRANQPQHF	TGTGCCAGCAGCTTCTACAGGGCCAATCAGCCCCAGCATTTT
TRBJ2-4	TRBV11-2	NA	NA	CASSLDLWGAENIQYF	TGTGCCAGCAGCTTAGATCTTTGGGGCGCCGAGAACATTCAGTACTTC
TRBJ1-3	TRBV7-2	NA	TRBD1	CASSWTTGGGNTIYF	TGTGCCAGCAGCTGGACGACAGGGGGTGGAAACACCATATATTTT
TRBJ1-1	TRBV7-6	NA	TRBD1	CASSLSRTGNTEAFF	TGTGCCAGCAGCTTAAGTAGGACAGGGAACACTGAAGCTTTCTTT
TRBJ2-3	TRBV21-1	once	NA	CASSITSSPRTDTQYF	TGTGCCAGCAGCATTACCAGTTCGCCCCGCACAGATACGCAGTATTTT
TRBJ1-2	TRBV4-3	NA	NA	CASSRATEGSHYGYTF	TGCGCCAGCAGCCGGGCTACGGAGGGCTCGCACTATGGCTACACCTTC
TRBJ2-5	TRBV7-7	NA	NA	CASSLSSGTQETQYF	TGTGCTAGCAGCTTGAGCAGCGGGACACAAGAGACCCAGTACTTC
TRBJ2-6	TRBV10-2	NA	TRBD2	CASIAGESGANVLTF	TGCGCCAGCATCGCGGGGGAATCTGGGGCCAACGTCCTGACTTTC
TRBJ1-6	TRBV6-4	NA	NA	CASSRGRLNSPLHF	TGTGCCAGCAGTAGGGGTCGGCTTAATTCACCCCTCCACTTT
TRBJ2-7	TRBV4-1	few	TRBD2	CASSQGGTSGARGYEQYF	TGCGCCAGCAGCCAAGGAGGGACTAGCGGGGCCCGGGGCTACGAGCAGTACTTC
TRBJ2-3	TRBV7-3	once	TRBD2	CASSPGLAGGAPASTDTQYF	TGTGCCAGCAGCCCCGGACTAGCGGGAGGTGCTCCCGCTAGCACAGATACGCAGTATTTT
TRBJ1-2	TRBV6-5	NA	TRBD1	CASSYSIQGVDYGYTF	TGTGCCAGCAGTTACTCGATACAGGGGGTGGACTATGGCTACACCTTC
TRBJ2-7	TRBV11-2	NA	NA	CASSLDSWAGPRGQYF	TGTGCCAGCAGCTTAGATAGTTGGGCGGGACCTAGGGGGCAGTACTTC
TRBJ1-4	TRBV28	NA	NA	CASSLLRGGSEKLFF	TGTGCCAGCAGCCTCCTGAGGGGGGGGAGTGAAAAACTGTTTTTT
TRBJ1-1	TRBV6-6	NA	NA	CASSRSEGDTEAFF	TGTGCCAGCAGTCGATCAGAGGGGGACACTGAAGCTTTCTTT
TRBJ2-7	TRBV11-2	NA	TRBD2	CASSLIGMRELPYEQYF	TGTGCCAGCAGCTTGATAGGCATGCGGGAGCTCCCCTACGAGCAGTACTTC
TRBJ2-3	TRBV12-3/TRBV12-4	few	NA	CASSPFTDTQYF	TGTGCCAGCAGTCCCTTCACAGATACGCAGTATTTT
TRBJ2-3	TRBV19	NA	TRBD2	CASSISPGQAGVVDTQYF	TGTGCCAGTAGTATCTCGCCCGGACAAGCGGGAGTTGTGGATACGCAGTATTTT
TRBJ1-2	TRBV6-6	NA	NA	CASSSSGQNYGYTF	TGTGCCAGCAGTTCCTCCGGACAGAACTATGGCTACACCTTC
TRBJ2-5	TRBV7-2	NA	NA	CASSSRAPRGETQYF	TGTGCCAGCAGCTCCCGGGCTCCTCGGGGGGAGACCCAGTACTTC
TRBJ2-7	TRBV21-1	NA	NA	CASSPGGAGGLYEQYF	TGTGCCAGCAGCCCCGGGGGAGCGGGGGGGCTCTACGAGCAGTACTTC
TRBJ2-7	TRBV6-5	NA	TRBD1	CASSYPGQGVYEQYF	TGTGCCAGCAGTTACCCGGGACAGGGCGTATACGAGCAGTACTTC